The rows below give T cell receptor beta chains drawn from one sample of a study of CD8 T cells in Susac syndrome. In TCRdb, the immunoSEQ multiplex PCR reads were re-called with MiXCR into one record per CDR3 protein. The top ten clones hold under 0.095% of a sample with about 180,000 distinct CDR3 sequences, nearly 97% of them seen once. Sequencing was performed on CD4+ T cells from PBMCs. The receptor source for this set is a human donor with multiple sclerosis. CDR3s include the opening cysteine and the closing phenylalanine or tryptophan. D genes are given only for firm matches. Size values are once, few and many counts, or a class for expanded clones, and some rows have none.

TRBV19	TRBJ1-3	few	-	TGTGCCAGTAGGTTTGGAGGAGGACTCTCTGGAAACACCATATATTTT	CASRFGGGLSGNTIYF
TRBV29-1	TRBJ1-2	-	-	TGCAGCGTTGGGATCGGGGACTCTAACTATGGCTACACCTTC	CSVGIGDSNYGYTF
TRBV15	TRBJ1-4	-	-	TGTGCCACCAGCAGAGGACAGGTTAACGAAAAACTGTTTTTT	CATSRGQVNEKLFF
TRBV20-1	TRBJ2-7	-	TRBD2	TGCAGTGCTTCCCCTATGGGCGGGGGCTCCTACGAGCAGTACTTC	CSASPMGGGSYEQYF
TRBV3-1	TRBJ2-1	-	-	TGTGCCAGCAGCCAAGAGCGGGGGACATACAATGAGCAGTTCTTC	CASSQERGTYNEQFF
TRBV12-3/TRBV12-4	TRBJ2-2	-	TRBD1	TGTGCCAGCAGTTCCGGGACAGGGCTGGAGCTGTTTTTT	CASSSGTGLELFF
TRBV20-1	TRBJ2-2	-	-	TGCAGTGCTAGCAGAGGAACCTACACCGGGGAGCTGTTTTTT	CSASRGTYTGELFF
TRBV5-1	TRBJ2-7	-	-	TGCGCCAGCAGCAGATTAACAGGGTTAACGGGCGTCTACGAGCAGTACTTC	CASSRLTGLTGVYEQYF
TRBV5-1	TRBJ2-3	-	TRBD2	TGCGCCAGCAGCTCGGGACTAGCGGGGATTGGAGATACGCAGTATTTT	CASSSGLAGIGDTQYF
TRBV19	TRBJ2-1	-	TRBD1	TGTGCCAGTAGAGGGACAGGGAATGAGCAGTTCTTC	CASRGTGNEQFF
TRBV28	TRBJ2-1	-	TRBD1	TGTGCCAGCAGTTCGGGACAGGGGGACCGAAATGAGCAGTTCTTC	CASSSGQGDRNEQFF
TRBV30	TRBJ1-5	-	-	TGTGCCTGGGCCGGGACATGGGATCAGCCCCAGCATTTT	CAWAGTWDQPQHF
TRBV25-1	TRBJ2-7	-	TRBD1	TGTGCCAGCAGTGGTGGACAGGAGTGGGAGCAGTACTTC	CASSGGQEWEQYF
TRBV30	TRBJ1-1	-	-	TGTGCCTCGACAGGACATCTCGGCGACACTGAAGCTTTCTTT	CASTGHLGDTEAFF
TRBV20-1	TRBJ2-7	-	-	TGCAGTGCTAGAGGAGGGGGACGGACTGGAAACTACGAGCAGTACTTC	CSARGGGRTGNYEQYF
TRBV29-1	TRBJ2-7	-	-	TGCAGCGTTGTAGGACGGGGGGCTGAGTACGAGCAGTACTTC	CSVVGRGAEYEQYF
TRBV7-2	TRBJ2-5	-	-	TGTGCCAGCAGCCGGGACTCCGGGACCCAGTACTTC	CASSRDSGTQYF
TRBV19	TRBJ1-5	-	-	TGTGCCAGTAGTATGGTCTCGGGGGGGGATCAGCCCCAGCATTTT	CASSMVSGGDQPQHF
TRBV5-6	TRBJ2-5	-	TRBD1	TGTGCCAGCAGCAAGGGGGGACAGGGGGCTGTGGAGACCCAGTACTTC	CASSKGGQGAVETQYF
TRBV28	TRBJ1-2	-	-	TGTGCCAGCAGTTTACAGACTACGTATGGCTACACCTTC	CASSLQTTYGYTF
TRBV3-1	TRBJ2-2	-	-	TGTGCCAGCACCCTTACAAACACCGGGGAGCTGTTTTTT	CASTLTNTGELFF
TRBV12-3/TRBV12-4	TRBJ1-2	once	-	TGTGCCAGCAGAAGAGGGGTAGTTCGTGGCTACACCTTC	CASRRGVVRGYTF
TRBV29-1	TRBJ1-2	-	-	TGCAGCGTTGAGGGGGGCACTTATGGCTACACCTTC	CSVEGGTYGYTF
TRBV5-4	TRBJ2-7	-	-	TGTGCCAGCAGCTCGACTGTAATAGCAGGGGACTACGAGCAGTACTTC	CASSSTVIAGDYEQYF
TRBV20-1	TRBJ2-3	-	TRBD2	TGCAGTGCTAGACTAGCGGGGGCCACAGATACGCAGTATTTT	CSARLAGATDTQYF
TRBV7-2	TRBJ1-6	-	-	TGTGCCAGCAGCTTCACAGGGTTCAATTCACCCCTCCACTTT	CASSFTGFNSPLHF
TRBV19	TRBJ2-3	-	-	TGTGCCAGTAGCTTTCCGGGGGATACGCAGTATTTT	CASSFPGDTQYF
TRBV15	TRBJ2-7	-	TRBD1	TGTGCCACCAGCAGAGAGGGACAGGGGGCCCCCTACGAGCAGTACTTC	CATSREGQGAPYEQYF
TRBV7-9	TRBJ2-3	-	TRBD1	TGTGCCAGCAGCTTTGGACAGGGGTTCACAGATACGCAGTATTTT	CASSFGQGFTDTQYF
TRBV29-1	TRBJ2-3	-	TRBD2	TGCAGCGTTGGCGGGACTAGCGGGGGGGCGGGAGATACGCAGTATTTT	CSVGGTSGGAGDTQYF
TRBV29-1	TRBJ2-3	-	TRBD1	TGCAGCGTCCGACAGGGGGCATGGGATACGCAGTATTTT	CSVRQGAWDTQYF
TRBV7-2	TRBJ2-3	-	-	TGTGCCAGCAGCTTAGTCGTCAGCGGAACAGATACGCAGTATTTT	CASSLVVSGTDTQYF
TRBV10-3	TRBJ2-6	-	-	TGTGCCATCAACCTAAGGGCCTCTGGGGCCAACGTCCTGACTTTC	CAINLRASGANVLTF
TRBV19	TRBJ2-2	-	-	TGTGCCAGTAGTACATTACAGGGATCCGGGGAGCTGTTTTTT	CASSTLQGSGELFF
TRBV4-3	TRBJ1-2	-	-	TGCGCCAGCAGCCCGAGGCCGGCGGGGAGTTCGAGGTATGGCTACACCTTC	CASSPRPAGSSRYGYTF
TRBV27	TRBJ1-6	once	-	TGTGCCAGCAGGCAGGGCTCTTTCTCCTATAATTCACCCCTCCACTTT	CASRQGSFSYNSPLHF
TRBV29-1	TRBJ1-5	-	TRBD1	TGCAGCGGTATGAGGACAGGCGAGCCCCAGCATTTT	CSGMRTGEPQHF
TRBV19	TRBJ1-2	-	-	TGTGCCAGTAGTATAGCTGGGGCGAGCGGCTACACCTTC	CASSIAGASGYTF
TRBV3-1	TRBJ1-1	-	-	TGTGCCAGCACCCCCCTAGGAGTGAACACTGAAGCTTTCTTT	CASTPLGVNTEAFF
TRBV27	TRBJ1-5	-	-	TGTGCCAGCAGACCCGCCGCCCCTGGGAGGGGCAATCAGCCCCAGCATTTT	CASRPAAPGRGNQPQHF
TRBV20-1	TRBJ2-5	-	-	TGCAGTGCTAGCGACCCCGGACCTTACCAAGAGACCCAGTACTTC	CSASDPGPYQETQYF
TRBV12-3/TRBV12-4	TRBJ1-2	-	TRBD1	TGTGCCAGCAGTTCCGGGACAGGGATCTATGGCTACACCTTC	CASSSGTGIYGYTF
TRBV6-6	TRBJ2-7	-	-	TGTGCCAGCACGACCCTCAAAGCCCAGGGGAACTACGAGCAGTACTTC	CASTTLKAQGNYEQYF
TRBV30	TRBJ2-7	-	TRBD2	TGTGCCTGGAGTCGACTAGCGGGGGGTCGTTTTTGGATTGTCGAGCAGTACTTC	CAWSRLAGGRFWIVEQYF
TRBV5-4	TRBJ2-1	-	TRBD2	TGTGCCAGCAGCCCCCGGACTAGCGGGGGCTATGAGCAGTTCTTC	CASSPRTSGGYEQFF
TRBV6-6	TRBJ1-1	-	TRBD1	TGTGCCAGCAGTGACAGGGGCACTGAAGCTTTCTTT	CASSDRGTEAFF
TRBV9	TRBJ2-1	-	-	TGTGCCAGCAGCGTAGTGAGCTCCAATGAGCAGTTCTTC	CASSVVSSNEQFF
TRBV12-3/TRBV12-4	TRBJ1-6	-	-	TGTGCCAGCAGCCGATCGGGGTCTAATTCACCCCTCCACTTT	CASSRSGSNSPLHF
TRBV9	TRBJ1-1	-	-	TGTGCCAGCAGCGTAGGGGCAGGGGCGATGAACACTGAAGCTTTCTTT	CASSVGAGAMNTEAFF
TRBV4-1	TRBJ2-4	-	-	TGCGCCAGCAGCCAAGGTGGGGCAGGGAAAGCCAAAAACATTCAGTACTTC	CASSQGGAGKAKNIQYF
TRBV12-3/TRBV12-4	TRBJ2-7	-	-	TGTGCCAGCAGCCGGATTACTAGCGAGCAGTACTTC	CASSRITSEQYF
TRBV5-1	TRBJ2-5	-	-	TGCGCCAGCAGCTTGGAGGCCCAGACCCAGTACTTC	CASSLEAQTQYF